This T cell receptor (beta chain) was recovered during a study of T cells in Graves' hyperthyroidism and ophthalmopathy. The CDR3 has 14 residues. V lost 6 bases, J lost 5 bases, and 4 bases stayed unmatched. CDR1 SNHLY and CDR2 FYNNEI come from the germline V gene. At least ten counts were recorded for this clonotype. RNA transcripts yielded amplified TCR beta CDR3 regions. HTBI primers were used for first-round RT-PCR of the TCR CDR3. TCRdb re-analysed the multiplex PCR reads in MiXCR, keeping a single row per CDR3 protein. This sample has about 600,000 distinct CDR3 sequences, with about a sixth found just once.

The sequenced sample was blood. The TCR was taken from a woman in her thirties or forties with Graves' ophthalmopathy. The chain carries TRBV2 and TRBJ2-2, with TRBD2 matching 9 bases. The CDR3 region is CASRDSGSTGELFF. CDR3 sequence (DNA): TGTGCCAGCAGGGATAGCGGGAGTACCGGGGAGCTGTTTTTT.